This T cell receptor beta chain is from a study of blood T cell repertoires in COVID-19. In the study's own analysis: Reference gene primer amplification in the assay estimated nucleated cell counts. Profiling relied on immunoSEQ multiplex PCR, and the TCRdb table lists in-frame clones only, not all of them. That table gives V, J and clone size, and the DNA gave D and trimming. Among under 300,000 clones, roughly 91% were seen once, and the ten largest hold 1.5% to 2%. Ages ranged from about 18 to 89 years, with residence in some 25 US areas. Cohort placement rested on clinical history that participants reported themselves. V was trimmed by 4 bases and J by 8 bases, leaving 15 bases between them. There are 15 residues in the CDR3. Germline V gene sequence: CDR1 MGHRA, CDR2 YSYEKL.

V and J are TRBV4-1 and TRBJ1-6, with D possibly matching TRBD1 (5 bases). The specimen sequenced was PBMCs or T cells enriched from blood (not recorded which). The clonotype was recovered from a woman aged 55-70 years who had recovered from COVID-19. The CDR3 loop reads CASSRDRTGDSPLHF. In DNA form, the CDR3 reads TGCGCCAGCAGCCGGGACCGGACGGGAGATTCACCCCTCCACTTT.